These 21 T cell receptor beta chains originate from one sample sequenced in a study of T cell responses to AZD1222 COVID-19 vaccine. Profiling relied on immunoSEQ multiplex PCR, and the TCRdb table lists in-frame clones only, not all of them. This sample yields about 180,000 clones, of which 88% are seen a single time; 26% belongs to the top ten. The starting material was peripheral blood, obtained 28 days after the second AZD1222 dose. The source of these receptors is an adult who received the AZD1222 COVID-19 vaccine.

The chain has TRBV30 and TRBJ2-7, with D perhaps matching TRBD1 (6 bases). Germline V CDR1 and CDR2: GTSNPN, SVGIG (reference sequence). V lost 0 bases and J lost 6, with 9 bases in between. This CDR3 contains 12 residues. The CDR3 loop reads CAWSVDRGEQYF. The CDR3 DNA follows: TGTGCCTGGAGTGTGGACAGAGGCGAGCAGTACTTC.

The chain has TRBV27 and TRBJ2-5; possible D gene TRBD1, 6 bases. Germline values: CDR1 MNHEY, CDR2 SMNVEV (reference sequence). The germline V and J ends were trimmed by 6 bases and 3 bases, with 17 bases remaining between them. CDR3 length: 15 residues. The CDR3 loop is CASRIRLGHEETQYF. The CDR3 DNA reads TGTGCCAGCAGGATCCGGCTGGGACACGAAGAGACCCAGTACTTC.

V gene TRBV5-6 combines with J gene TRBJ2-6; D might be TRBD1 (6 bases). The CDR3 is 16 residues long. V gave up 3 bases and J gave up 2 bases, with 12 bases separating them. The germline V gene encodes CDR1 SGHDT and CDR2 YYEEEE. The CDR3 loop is CASSSTGITGANVLTF. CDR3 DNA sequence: TGTGCCAGCAGCTCCACAGGGATCACTGGGGCCAACGTCCTGACTTTC.

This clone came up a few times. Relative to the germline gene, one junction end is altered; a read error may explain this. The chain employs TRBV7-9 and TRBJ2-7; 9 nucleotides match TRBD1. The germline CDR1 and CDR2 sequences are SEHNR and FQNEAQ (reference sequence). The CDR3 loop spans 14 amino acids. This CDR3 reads CASTLQGARDEQYF. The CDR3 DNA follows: TGTGCCAGCACCTTACAGGGGGCGCGGGACGAGCAGTACTTC.

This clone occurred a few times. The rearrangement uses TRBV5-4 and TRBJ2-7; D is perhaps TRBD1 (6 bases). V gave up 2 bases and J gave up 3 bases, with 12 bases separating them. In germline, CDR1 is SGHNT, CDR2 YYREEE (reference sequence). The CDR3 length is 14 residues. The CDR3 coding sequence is TGTGCCAGCAGCTTCCGGGACACAGACTACGAGCAGTACTTC. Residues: CASSFRDTDYEQYF.

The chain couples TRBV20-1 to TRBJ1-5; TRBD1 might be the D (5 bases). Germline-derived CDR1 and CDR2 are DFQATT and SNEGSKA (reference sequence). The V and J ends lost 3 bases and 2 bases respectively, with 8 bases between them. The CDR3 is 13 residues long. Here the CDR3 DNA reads TGCAGTGCTAGTAACAGGCGCAATCAGCCCCAGCATTTT. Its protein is CSASNRRNQPQHF.

CDR3 nucleotides: TGTGCCAGCAGCTTAGCGGCTAGCGGGGACTCCTACAATGAGCAGTTCTTC. Translation: CASSLAASGDSYNEQFF. The gene calls are TRBV7-2 and TRBJ2-1; 9 positions agree with TRBD2. Trimming removed 0 bases from V and 0 bases from J; junction bases left unmatched: 3. The germline V gene has CDR1 SGHTA and CDR2 FQGNSA. This CDR3 is built from 17 residues.

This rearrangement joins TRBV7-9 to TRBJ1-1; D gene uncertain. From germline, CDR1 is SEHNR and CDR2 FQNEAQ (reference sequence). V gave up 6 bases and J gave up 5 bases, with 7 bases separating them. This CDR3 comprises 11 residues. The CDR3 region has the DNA TGTGCCAGCAGATTCGGAACTGAAGCTTTCTTT. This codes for CASRFGTEAFF.

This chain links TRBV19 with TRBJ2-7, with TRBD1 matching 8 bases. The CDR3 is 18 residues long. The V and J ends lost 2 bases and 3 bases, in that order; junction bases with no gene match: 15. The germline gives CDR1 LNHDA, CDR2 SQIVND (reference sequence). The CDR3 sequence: CASSIRGTGSRRNYEQYF. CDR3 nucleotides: TGTGCCAGTAGTATAAGGGGGACAGGCTCAAGACGAAACTACGAGCAGTACTTC.

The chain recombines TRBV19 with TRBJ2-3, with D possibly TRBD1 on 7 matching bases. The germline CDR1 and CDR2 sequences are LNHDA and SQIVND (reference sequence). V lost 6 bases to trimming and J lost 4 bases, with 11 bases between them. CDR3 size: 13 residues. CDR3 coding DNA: TGTGCCAGTAGGGGCAGGGGGGCAGATACGCAGTATTTT. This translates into CASRGRGADTQYF. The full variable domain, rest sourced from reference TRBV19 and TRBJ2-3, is DGGITQSPKYLFRKEGQNVTLSCEQNLNHDAMYWYRQDPGQGLRLIYYSQIVNDFQKGDIAEGYSVSREKKESFPLTVTSAQKNPTAFYLCASRGRGADTQYFGPGTRLTVL.

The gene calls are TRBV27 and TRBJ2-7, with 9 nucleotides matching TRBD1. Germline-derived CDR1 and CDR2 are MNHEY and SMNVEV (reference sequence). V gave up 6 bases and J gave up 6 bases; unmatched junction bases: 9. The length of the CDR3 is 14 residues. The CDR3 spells CASSLGTGYREQYF. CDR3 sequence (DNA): TGTGCCAGCAGCCTCGGGACAGGGTATCGCGAGCAGTACTTC.

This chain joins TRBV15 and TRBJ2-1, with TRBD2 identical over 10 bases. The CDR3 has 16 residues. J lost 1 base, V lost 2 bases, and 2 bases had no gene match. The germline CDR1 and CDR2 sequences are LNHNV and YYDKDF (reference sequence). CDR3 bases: TGTGCCACCAGCAGAAGTAGCGGGAGGTCCTACAATGAGCAGTTCTTC. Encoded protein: CATSRSSGRSYNEQFF.

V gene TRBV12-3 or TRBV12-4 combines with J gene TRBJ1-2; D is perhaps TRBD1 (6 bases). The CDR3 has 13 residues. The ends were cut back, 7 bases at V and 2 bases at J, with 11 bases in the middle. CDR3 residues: CASTAQGNYGYTF. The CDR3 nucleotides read TGTGCCAGCACCGCTCAGGGGAACTATGGCTACACCTTC.

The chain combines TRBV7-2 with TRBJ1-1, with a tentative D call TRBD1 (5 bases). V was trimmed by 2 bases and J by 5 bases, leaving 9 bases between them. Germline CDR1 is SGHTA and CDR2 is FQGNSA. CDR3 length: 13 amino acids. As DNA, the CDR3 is TGTGCCAGCAGCTTACCCGGGGGAACTGAAGCTTTCTTT. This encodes CASSLPGGTEAFF.

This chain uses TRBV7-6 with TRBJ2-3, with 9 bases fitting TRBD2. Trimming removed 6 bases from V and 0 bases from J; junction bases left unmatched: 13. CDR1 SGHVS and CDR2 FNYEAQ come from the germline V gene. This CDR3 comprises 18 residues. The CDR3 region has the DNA TGTGCCAGCAGTAACGGGTGGGGACTAGCCCCTAGCACAGATACGCAGTATTTT. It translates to CASSNGWGLAPSTDTQYF. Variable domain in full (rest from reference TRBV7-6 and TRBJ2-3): GAGVSQSPRYKVTKRGQDVALRCDPISGHVSLYWYRQALGQGPEFLTYFNYEAQQDKSGLPNDRFSAERPEGSISTLTIQRTEQRDSAMYRCASSNGWGLAPSTDTQYFGPGTRLTVL.

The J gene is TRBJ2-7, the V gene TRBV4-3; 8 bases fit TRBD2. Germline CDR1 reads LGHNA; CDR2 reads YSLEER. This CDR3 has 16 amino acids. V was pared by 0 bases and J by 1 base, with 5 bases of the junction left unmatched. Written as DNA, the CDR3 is TGCGCCAGCAGCCAAGATCCAGCGGGAGTATCCTACGAGCAGTACTTC. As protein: CASSQDPAGVSYEQYF.

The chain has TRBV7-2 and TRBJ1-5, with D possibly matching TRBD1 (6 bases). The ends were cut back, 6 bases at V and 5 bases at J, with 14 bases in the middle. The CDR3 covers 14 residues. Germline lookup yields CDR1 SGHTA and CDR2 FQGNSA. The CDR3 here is CASRPTGIDQPQHF. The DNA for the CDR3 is TGTGCCAGCAGGCCTACAGGGATTGATCAGCCCCAGCATTTT.

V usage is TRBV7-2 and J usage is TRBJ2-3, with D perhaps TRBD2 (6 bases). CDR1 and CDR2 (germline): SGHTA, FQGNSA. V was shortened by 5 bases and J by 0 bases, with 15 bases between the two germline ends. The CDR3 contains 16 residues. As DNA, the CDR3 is TGTGCCAGCAGCCTGGGACTGGGCTCTAGCACAGATACGCAGTATTTT. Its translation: CASSLGLGSSTDTQYF.

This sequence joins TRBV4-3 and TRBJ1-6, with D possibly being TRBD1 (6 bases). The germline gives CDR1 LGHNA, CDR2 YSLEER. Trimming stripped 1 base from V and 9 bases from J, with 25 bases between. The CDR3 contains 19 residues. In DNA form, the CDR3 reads TGCGCCAGCAGCCAAGTTTGGGGGGGGCCCTCTCCCTCCGGTTCACCCCTCCACTTT. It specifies CASSQVWGGPSPSGSPLHF.

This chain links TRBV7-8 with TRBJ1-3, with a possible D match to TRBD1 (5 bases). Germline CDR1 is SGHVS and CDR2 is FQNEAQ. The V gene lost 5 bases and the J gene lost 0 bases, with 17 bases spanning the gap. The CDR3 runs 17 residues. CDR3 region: CASSLPGRGISGNTIYF. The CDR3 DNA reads TGTGCCAGCAGCCTTCCCGGACGGGGGATCTCTGGAAACACCATATATTTT.

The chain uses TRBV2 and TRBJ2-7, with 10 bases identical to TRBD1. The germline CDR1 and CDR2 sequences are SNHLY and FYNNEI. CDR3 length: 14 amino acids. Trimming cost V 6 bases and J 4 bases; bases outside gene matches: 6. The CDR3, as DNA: TGTGCCAGCAGGTCGACAGGGGGCTCTTACGAGCAGTACTTC. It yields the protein CASRSTGGSYEQYF.